Each of the 29 T cell receptor beta chains below was sequenced from the same sample in a study of blood T cell repertoires in COVID-19. TCRdb keeps only in-frame clones here, not all; method: immunoSEQ multiplex PCR. The sample carries fewer than 100,000 clones, 85% recorded once. The sequencing sample was made of peripheral blood. These receptor sequences come from a man aged 60-69 years with acute or convalescent COVID-19.

The rearrangement links TRBV25-1 to TRBJ2-5; TRBD1 matches 9 bases. Unmatched junction bases numbered 12, after V lost 3 bases and J lost 7 bases. CDR1 is MGHDK and CDR2 is SYGVNS in the germline V gene. CDR3 length: 16 residues. The CDR3 is CASSEIDRGSGGTQYF. CDR3 bases: TGTGCCAGCAGTGAGATAGACAGGGGGTCAGGAGGGACCCAGTACTTC.

This chain joins TRBV7-2 and TRBJ2-2; 11 nucleotides align to TRBD2. CDR1 and CDR2 from the germline V gene are SGHTA and FQGNSA. V was clipped by 0 bases and J by 7 bases; unmatched bases: 7. The length of the CDR3 is 17 residues. CDR3 residues: CASSLAASGGQGGELFF. The CDR3 DNA reads TGTGCCAGCAGCTTAGCGGCTAGCGGGGGGCAAGGCGGGGAGCTGTTTTTT.

This sequence joins TRBV3-1 (or the pseudogene TRBV3-2) and TRBJ1-1; D gene ambiguous. V was pared by 5 bases and J by 0 bases, with 13 bases between. Germline V gene sequence: CDR1 LGHDT, CDR2 YNNKEL (reference sequence). The CDR3 is made up of 15 amino acids. CDR3 protein: CASSSHRELNTEAFF. CDR3 sequence (DNA): TGTGCCAGCAGCTCCCACCGGGAGTTGAACACTGAAGCTTTCTTT.

The chain employs TRBV5-1 and TRBJ1-5, with TRBD1 identical over 9 bases. This CDR3 has 15 amino acids. CDR1 and CDR2 from the germline V gene are SGHRS and YFSETQ. Trimming took 0 bases from V and 5 from J; bases not matched to a gene: 3. CDR3 nucleotide sequence: TGCGCCAGCAGCTTGGGGGACAGGGACTATCAGCCCCAGCATTTT. Protein sequence: CASSLGDRDYQPQHF.

CDR3 protein: CASSQFRVAGEGGELFF. DNA of the CDR3: TGTGCCAGCAGCCAATTTAGAGTAGCGGGCGAGGGCGGGGAGCTGTTTTTT. This chain uses TRBV4-2 with TRBJ2-2; 7 positions match TRBD2. CDR3 length equals 17 residues. Trimming at V came to 2 bases and at J to 7 bases, leaving 13 bases not matched to a gene. Germline values: CDR1 LGHNA, CDR2 YNFKEQ.

The chain couples TRBV11-2 to TRBJ2-3, with D possibly matching TRBD1 (5 bases). Germline V lookup: CDR1 SGHAT, CDR2 FQNNGV. This CDR3 spans 14 amino acids. The V end lost 2 bases, the J end lost 5 bases, and 11 bases lay between the germline ends. The CDR3 loop reads CASSLTWGRDTQYF. The DNA for the CDR3 is TGTGCCAGCAGCTTAACTTGGGGCCGAGATACGCAGTATTTT.

This clone was observed a handful of times. The chain employs TRBV6-1 and TRBJ1-5, with TRBD1 matching over 7 bases. The germline V gene encodes CDR1 MNHNS and CDR2 SASEGT. The CDR3 contains 16 residues. The ends lost 4 bases at V and 4 bases at J; junction bases unmatched: 10. The CDR3 here is CASSVSAGQFNQPQHF. Written as DNA, the CDR3 is TGTGCCAGCAGTGTATCCGCGGGACAGTTTAATCAGCCCCAGCATTTT.

The genes are TRBV9 and TRBJ2-3; perhaps TRBD1 as D (6 bases). Germline V gives CDR1 SGDLS, CDR2 YYNGEE. The V and J ends lost 0 bases and 2 bases respectively, with 10 bases between them. The CDR3 contains 15 residues. The CDR3 loop is CASSVVVGATDTQYF. The CDR3 DNA is TGTGCCAGCAGCGTAGTTGTGGGGGCCACAGATACGCAGTATTTT.

This rearrangement joins TRBV19 to TRBJ1-3, with 10 positions matching TRBD1. The V segment lost 8 bases and the J segment 7 bases; nucleotides outside the gene matches: 11. Germline assignment: CDR1 LNHDA and CDR2 SQIVND (reference sequence). The CDR3 totals 15 residues. The CDR3 bases are TGTGCCAGTGGTCTTCATCCGGGACAGGGGAACACCATATATTTT. It specifies CASGLHPGQGNTIYF.

J is TRBJ2-3 and V is TRBV7-3; 9 bases line up with TRBD1. J lost 4 bases, V lost 1 base, and 3 bases had no gene match. The CDR3 is 15 amino acids. Germline V gene data show CDR1 as SGHTA and CDR2 as FQGTGA. The CDR3 is CASSLMGQGSDTQYF. As DNA, the CDR3 is TGTGCCAGCAGCTTAATGGGACAGGGATCAGATACGCAGTATTTT. The entire variable domain, with the rest obtained from reference TRBV7-3 and TRBJ2-3, is as follows: GAGVSQTPSNKVTEKGKYVELRCDPISGHTALYWYRQSLGQGPEFLIYFQGTGAADDSGLPNDRFFAVRPEGSVSTLKIQRTERGDSAVYLCASSLMGQGSDTQYFGPGTRLTVL.

The chain recombines TRBV5-1 with TRBJ2-1; 12 nucleotides match TRBD2. The CDR3 runs 15 residues. The trim removed 4 bases at V and 6 bases at J, leaving 5 bases unmatched. Germline V gene sequence: CDR1 SGHRS, CDR2 YFSETQ. This CDR3 is CASSPGLAGPNEQFF. The CDR3 DNA reads TGCGCCAGCAGCCCAGGACTAGCGGGACCCAATGAGCAGTTCTTC.

The rearrangement uses TRBV19 and TRBJ2-5; 10 positions agree with TRBD1. The CDR3 totals 15 residues. Germline CDR1 is LNHDA and CDR2 is SQIVND (reference sequence). The J segment lost 5 bases and the V segment lost 4 bases, leaving 7 bases of the junction unmatched. CDR3: CASSTDRGLGETQYF. In DNA form, the CDR3 reads TGTGCCAGTAGTACTGACAGGGGGCTTGGTGAGACCCAGTACTTC.

This clone was detected only once. The chain combines TRBV3-1 (or the pseudogene TRBV3-2) with TRBJ1-2; TRBD1 is a possible D gene (6 bases). V shed 3 bases and J shed 9 bases, with 17 bases lying between them. Looked up from germline, CDR1 is LGHDT and CDR2 is YNNKEL (reference sequence). The CDR3 spans 14 residues. The CDR3 DNA sequence: TGTGCCAGCAGCCAGGCAGACAGGATGACCCGCTACACCTTC. This gives the protein CASSQADRMTRYTF.

This sequence joins TRBV19 and TRBJ1-2, with D possibly TRBD1 on 5 matching bases. The germline gives CDR1 LNHDA, CDR2 SQIVND (reference sequence). V was clipped by 3 bases and J by 2 bases, with 10 bases between them. This CDR3 has 14 residues. CDR3 protein: CASSIQGLNYGYTF. In DNA form, the CDR3 reads TGTGCCAGTAGTATCCAGGGCTTAAACTATGGCTACACCTTC.

V usage is TRBV5-1 and J usage is TRBJ2-3, with 8 bases identical to TRBD1. This CDR3 comprises 14 residues. V shed 4 bases and J 3 bases; nucleotides not matched to a gene: 4. Germline V gives CDR1 SGHRS, CDR2 YFSETQ. CDR3 loop: CASSDRTGTDTQYF. CDR3 nucleotide sequence: TGCGCCAGCAGCGACCGGACAGGGACAGATACGCAGTATTTT.

The chain joins TRBV5-5 to TRBJ1-6; 9 nucleotides line up with TRBD1. CDR3 length equals 14 residues. Germline CDR1 and CDR2: SGHKS and YYEKEE (reference sequence). J was trimmed by 9 bases and V by 0 bases; bases with no gene match: 1. CDR3 DNA: TGTGCCAGCAGCTTGGAGGACAGGGGTTCACCCCTCCACTTT. It is translated as CASSLEDRGSPLHF.

There are a few counts of this clone. The rearrangement joins TRBV10-3 to TRBJ2-7, with 9 bases that match TRBD1. V lost 8 bases to trimming and J lost 1 base; unmatched junction nucleotides: 3. CDR1 is ENHRY and CDR2 is SYGVKD in the germline V gene. The CDR3 has 13 residues. CDR3 nucleotides: TGTGCCATCCGGACAGGGGAATCCTACGAGCAGTACTTC. Residues: CAIRTGESYEQYF.

This chain uses TRBV7-2 with TRBJ2-3, with 10 bases aligning to TRBD2. The CDR3 has 15 residues. The V and J ends lost 2 bases and 1 base, in that order; junction bases with no gene match: 0. Germline assignment: CDR1 SGHTA and CDR2 FQGNSA. CDR3 nucleotide sequence: TGTGCCAGCAGCTTAACTAGCGGGGGCACAGATACGCAGTATTTT. It codes for CASSLTSGGTDTQYF. The full variable domain, rest sourced from reference TRBV7-2 and TRBJ2-3, is GAGVSQSPSNKVTEKGKDVELRCDPISGHTALYWYRQSLGQGLEFLIYFQGNSAPDKSGLPSDRFSAERTGGSVSTLTIQRTQQEDSAVYLCASSLTSGGTDTQYFGPGTRLTVL.

This chain connects TRBV11-2 to TRBJ1-3; possibly TRBD1 for D (5 bases). Trimming took 1 base from V and 2 from J, leaving 9 bases between them. The CDR3 runs to 15 residues. Germline CDR1 is SGHAT and CDR2 is FQNNGV. The DNA of the CDR3 is TGTGCCAGCAGCTTAGCCGGAGGGGCTGGAAACACCATATATTTT. It translates to CASSLAGGAGNTIYF. Filled out from reference TRBV11-2 and TRBJ1-3, the complete variable domain reads EAGVAQSPRYKIIEKRQSVAFWCNPISGHATLYWYQQILGQGPKLLIQFQNNGVVDDSQLPKDRFSAERLKGVDSTLKIQPAKLEDSAVYLCASSLAGGAGNTIYFGEGSWLTVV.

This chain joins TRBV7-2 and TRBJ2-7, with 9 bases fitting TRBD2. Germline V gene lookup returns CDR1 SGHTA and CDR2 FQGNSA. This CDR3 spans 14 amino acids. Trimming took 5 bases from V and 2 from J; bases not matched to a gene: 4. CDR3: CASSLTSGPYEQYF. CDR3 sequence (DNA): TGTGCCAGCAGCCTGACTAGCGGTCCCTACGAGCAGTACTTC.

V usage is TRBV5-1 and J usage is TRBJ2-7; possibly TRBD2 for D (5 bases). The V and J ends lost 2 bases and 6 bases respectively, with 21 bases between them. Germline V gene lookup returns CDR1 SGHRS and CDR2 YFSETQ. The CDR3 has 16 amino acids. The CDR3 sequence is CASSFSSGRIGGEQYF. The CDR3 coding sequence is TGCGCCAGCAGCTTTAGTAGTGGGAGAATCGGTGGCGAGCAGTACTTC.

J is TRBJ1-6 and V is TRBV20-1, with a tentative D call TRBD1 (6 bases). Trimming shortened V by 3 bases and J by 4 bases, and 22 bases separated the two germline ends. This CDR3 contains 18 residues. CDR1 is DFQATT, CDR2 SNEGSKA, per germline (reference sequence). CDR3 nucleotide sequence: TGCAGTGCTAGTTCATCAGGGGCTGGGTGGGGGTATAATTCACCCCTCCACTTT. Its translation is CSASSSGAGWGYNSPLHF.

V is TRBV27 and J is TRBJ1-2, with 9 bases lining up with TRBD1. From germline, CDR1 is MNHEY and CDR2 SMNVEV (reference sequence). This CDR3 is built from 14 residues. The J segment lost 4 bases and the V segment lost 6 bases, leaving 6 bases of the junction unmatched. The CDR3 region is CASRQDRGPYGYTF. The CDR3 DNA reads TGTGCCAGCAGACAGGACAGGGGTCCCTATGGCTACACCTTC.

The chain combines TRBV4-2 with TRBJ1-1; D not certain. Germline CDR1 and CDR2: LGHNA and YNFKEQ. V gave up 1 base and J gave up 1 base, with 7 bases separating them. The CDR3 has 14 amino acids. CDR3 amino acids: CASSQGRRNTEAFF. The CDR3 DNA is TGTGCCAGCAGCCAAGGGCGGCGGAACACTGAAGCTTTCTTT.

The rearrangement links TRBV7-6 to TRBJ2-7; 9 nucleotides agree with TRBD1. The germline gives CDR1 SGHVS, CDR2 FNYEAQ. CDR3 length: 15 residues. The trim removed 4 bases at V and 0 bases at J, leaving 4 bases unmatched. CDR3 in DNA: TGTGCCAGCAGCTCCCTGGACAGGGGCTCCTACGAGCAGTACTTC. This codes for CASSSLDRGSYEQYF.

The chain joins TRBV7-2 to TRBJ2-7; D call uncertain. The CDR3 spans 14 residues. V lost 0 bases, J lost 2 bases, and 8 bases lay in between. Looked up from germline, CDR1 is SGHTA and CDR2 is FQGNSA. Here the CDR3 DNA reads TGTGCCAGCAGCTTAGCGCGGCAGCCCTACGAGCAGTACTTC. Amino acids: CASSLARQPYEQYF.

The V and J genes are TRBV15 and TRBJ1-5; D remains ambiguous. Germline V gives CDR1 LNHNV, CDR2 YYDKDF (reference sequence). V was clipped by 0 bases and J by 2 bases, with 14 bases between them. The CDR3 has 17 amino acids. CDR3 in amino acids: CATSRDLVSRGNQPQHF. The DNA of the CDR3 is TGTGCCACCAGCAGAGATCTCGTCAGTCGTGGCAATCAGCCCCAGCATTTT.

The chain employs TRBV5-1 and TRBJ2-1, with a weak D call TRBD2 (6 bases). The CDR3 loop spans 15 amino acids. The germline V gene encodes CDR1 SGHRS and CDR2 YFSETQ. Trimming removed 1 base at V and 5 bases at J, with 13 bases between. This CDR3 reads CASSLWGTPDNEQFF. CDR3 in DNA: TGCGCCAGCAGCTTGTGGGGGACTCCCGACAATGAGCAGTTCTTC.

V usage is TRBV30 and J usage is TRBJ2-1, with 8 bases identical to TRBD2. This CDR3 spans 15 amino acids. CDR1 and CDR2 from the germline V gene are GTSNPN and SVGIG (reference sequence). The V segment lost 3 bases and the J segment 6 bases; nucleotides outside the gene matches: 10. DNA of the CDR3: TGTGCCTGGAGCTCCCTTGCGGGAGGATTCAATGAGCAGTTCTTC. Amino acid sequence: CAWSSLAGGFNEQFF.